These 4 T cell receptor beta chains came from one sample sequenced in a study of blood T cell repertoires in COVID-19. Generated by immunoSEQ multiplex PCR, the TCRdb table keeps only in-frame clones and is missing some. The sample comprises about 350,000 clones, 87% of which are singletons, and roughly 8.9% rests with the top ten. Specimen: peripheral blood. The source is a man aged 25 to 45 with COVID-19, enrolled during active disease.

The gene calls are TRBV18 and TRBJ2-5, with D unresolved. V was shortened by 2 bases and J by 0 bases, with 7 bases between the two germline ends. Germline loops: CDR1 KGHSH, CDR2 LQKENI. This CDR3 is 14 amino acids long. The CDR3 is CASSPADYQETQYF. The CDR3 DNA follows: TGTGCCAGCTCACCAGCAGATTACCAAGAGACCCAGTACTTC.

The V gene is TRBV18, the J gene TRBJ2-7; 10 positions agree with TRBD2. J gave up 6 bases and V 0 bases, and 2 bases lay outside the gene matches. CDR1 and CDR2 (germline): KGHSH, LQKENI. This CDR3 comprises 14 residues. As DNA, the CDR3 is TGTGCCAGCTCACCACCGAGCGGGGGGGGCGAGCAGTACTTC. It specifies CASSPPSGGGEQYF. Filled out from reference TRBV18 and TRBJ2-7, the complete variable domain reads NAGVMQNPRHLVRRRGQEARLRCSPMKGHSHVYWYRQLPEEGLKFMVYLQKENIIDESGMPKERFSAEFPKEGPSILRIQQVVRGDSAAYFCASSPPSGGGEQYFGPGTRLTVT.

The rearrangement uses TRBV18 and TRBJ2-7; D may be TRBD1 (6 bases). V was trimmed by 4 bases and J by 5 bases, leaving 9 bases between them. The CDR3 is 12 amino acids. Germline values: CDR1 KGHSH, CDR2 LQKENI. Here the CDR3 reads CASSQGVNEQYF. CDR3 nucleotide sequence: TGTGCCAGCTCACAGGGGGTAAACGAGCAGTACTTC. Filled out from reference TRBV18 and TRBJ2-7, the complete variable domain reads NAGVMQNPRHLVRRRGQEARLRCSPMKGHSHVYWYRQLPEEGLKFMVYLQKENIIDESGMPKERFSAEFPKEGPSILRIQQVVRGDSAAYFCASSQGVNEQYFGPGTRLTVT.

This clone appeared once. The chain recombines TRBV11-3 with TRBJ2-2, with no clear D. CDR1 is SGHNT and CDR2 is YENEEA in the germline V gene. This CDR3 is 16 amino acids long. Trimming removed 5 bases from V and 0 bases from J, with 13 bases in between. CDR3 DNA sequence: TGTGCCAGCAGCCCAGGCCCGAACGCGAACACCGGGGAGCTGTTTTTT. This encodes CASSPGPNANTGELFF.